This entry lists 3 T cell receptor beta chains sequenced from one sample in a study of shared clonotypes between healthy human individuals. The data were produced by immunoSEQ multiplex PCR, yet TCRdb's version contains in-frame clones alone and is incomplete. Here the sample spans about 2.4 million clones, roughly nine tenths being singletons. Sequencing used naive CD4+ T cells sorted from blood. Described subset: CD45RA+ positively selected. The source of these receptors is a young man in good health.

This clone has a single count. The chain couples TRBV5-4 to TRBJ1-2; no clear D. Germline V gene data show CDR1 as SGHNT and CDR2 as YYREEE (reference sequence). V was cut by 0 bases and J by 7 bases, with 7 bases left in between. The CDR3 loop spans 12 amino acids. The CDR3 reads CASSLDGVGYTF. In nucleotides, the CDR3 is TGTGCCAGCAGCTTGGATGGGGTTGGCTACACCTTC. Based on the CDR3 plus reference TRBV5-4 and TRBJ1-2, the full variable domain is ETGVTQSPTHLIKTRGQQVTLRCSSQSGHNTVSWYQQALGQGPQFIFQYYREEENGRGNFPPRFSGLQFPNYSSELNVNALELDDSALYLCASSLDGVGYTFGSGTRLTVV.

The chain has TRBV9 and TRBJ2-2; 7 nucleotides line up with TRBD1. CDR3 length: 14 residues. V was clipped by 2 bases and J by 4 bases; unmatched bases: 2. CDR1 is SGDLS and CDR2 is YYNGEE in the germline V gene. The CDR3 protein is CASSVGQLTGELFF. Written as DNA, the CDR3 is TGTGCCAGCAGCGTGGGACAGCTCACCGGGGAGCTGTTTTTT.

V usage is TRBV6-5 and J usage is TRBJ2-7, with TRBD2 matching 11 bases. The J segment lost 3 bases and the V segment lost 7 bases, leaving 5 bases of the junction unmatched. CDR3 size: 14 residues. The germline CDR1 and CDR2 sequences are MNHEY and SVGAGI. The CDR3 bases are TGTGCCAGCAAAGGACTAGCGGGCAACTACGAGCAGTACTTC. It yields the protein CASKGLAGNYEQYF.